This T cell receptor (beta chain) is drawn from a study of T-cell reconstitution after alpha-beta-depleted transplantation in children. V lost 4 bases, J lost 7 bases, and 18 bases lay in between. Germline V gene data show CDR1 as SGDLS and CDR2 as YYNGEE. The CDR3 spans 15 residues. Preparing the TCRbeta library involved the use of unique molecular identifiers. One entry per CDR3 protein, called by TCRdb with MiXCR from the PCR reads. The sample comprises roughly 120,000 distinct CDR3 sequences, under 13% of which are singletons, and roughly 8% rests with the top ten. The table lists this clonotype with many counts.

This TCR came from a human donor who donated a stem cell graft to a child with acute lymphoblastic leukemia. The material sequenced was PBMCs from the stem cell graft donor, taken from the stem cell graft. The chain couples TRBV9 to TRBJ2-1; the D gene is possibly TRBD2 (5 bases). The DNA for the CDR3 is TGTGCCAGCAGCCCCCGGTCGGGGATTTCAAATGAGCAGTTCTTC. Residues: CASSPRSGISNEQFF.